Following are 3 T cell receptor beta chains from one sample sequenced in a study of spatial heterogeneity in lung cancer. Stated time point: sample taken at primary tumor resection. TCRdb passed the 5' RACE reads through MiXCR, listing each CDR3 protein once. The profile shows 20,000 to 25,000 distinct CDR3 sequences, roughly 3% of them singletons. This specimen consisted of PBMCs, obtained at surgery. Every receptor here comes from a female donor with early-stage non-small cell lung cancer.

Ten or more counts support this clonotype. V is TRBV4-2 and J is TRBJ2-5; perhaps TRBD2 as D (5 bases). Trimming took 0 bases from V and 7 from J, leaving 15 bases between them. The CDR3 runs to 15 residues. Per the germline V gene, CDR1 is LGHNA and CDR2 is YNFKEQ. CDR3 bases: TGTGCCAGCAGCCAAGATAGTGGCGAGGGCGCGACCCAGTACTTC. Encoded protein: CASSQDSGEGATQYF.

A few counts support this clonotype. This chain's CDR3 is CASSPGGGGEQFF. The DNA of the CDR3 is TGTGCCAGCAGCCCAGGGGGCGGCGGGGAGCAGTTCTTC. The chain combines TRBV7-3 with TRBJ2-1, with 8 bases that match TRBD1. The CDR3 length is 13 residues. Germline V gives CDR1 SGHTA, CDR2 FQGTGA. J lost 10 bases, V lost 5 bases, and 7 bases had no gene match.

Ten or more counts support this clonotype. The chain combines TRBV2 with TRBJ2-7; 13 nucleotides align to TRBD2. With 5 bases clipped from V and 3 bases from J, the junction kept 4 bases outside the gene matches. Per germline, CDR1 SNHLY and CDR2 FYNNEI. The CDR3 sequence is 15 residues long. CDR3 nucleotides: TGTGCCAGCAGTCTAACTAGCGGGAGGGTCTACGAGCAGTACTTC. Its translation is CASSLTSGRVYEQYF.